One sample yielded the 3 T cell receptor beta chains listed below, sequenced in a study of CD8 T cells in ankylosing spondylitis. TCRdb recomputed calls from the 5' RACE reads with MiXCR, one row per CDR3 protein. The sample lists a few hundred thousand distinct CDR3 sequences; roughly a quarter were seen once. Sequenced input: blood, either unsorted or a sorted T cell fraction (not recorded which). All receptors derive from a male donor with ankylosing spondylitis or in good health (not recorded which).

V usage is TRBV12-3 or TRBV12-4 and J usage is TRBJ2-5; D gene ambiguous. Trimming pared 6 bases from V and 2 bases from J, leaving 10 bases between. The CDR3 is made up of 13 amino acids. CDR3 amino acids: CASRPDGQETQYF. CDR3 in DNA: TGTGCCAGCAGGCCGGACGGGCAAGAGACCCAGTACTTC.

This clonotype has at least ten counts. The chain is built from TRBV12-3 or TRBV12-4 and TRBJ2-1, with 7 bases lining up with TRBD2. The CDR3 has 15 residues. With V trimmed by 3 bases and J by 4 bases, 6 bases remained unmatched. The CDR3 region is CASSLAGDSYNEQFF. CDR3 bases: TGTGCCAGCAGTTTGGCGGGGGACTCATACAATGAGCAGTTCTTC.

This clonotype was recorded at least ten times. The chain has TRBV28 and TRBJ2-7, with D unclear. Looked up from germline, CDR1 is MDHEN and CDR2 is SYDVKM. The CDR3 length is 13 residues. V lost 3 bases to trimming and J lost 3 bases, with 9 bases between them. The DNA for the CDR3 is TGTGCCAGCAGTTTCGTAACGTTCTACGAGCAGTACTTC. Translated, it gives CASSFVTFYEQYF.